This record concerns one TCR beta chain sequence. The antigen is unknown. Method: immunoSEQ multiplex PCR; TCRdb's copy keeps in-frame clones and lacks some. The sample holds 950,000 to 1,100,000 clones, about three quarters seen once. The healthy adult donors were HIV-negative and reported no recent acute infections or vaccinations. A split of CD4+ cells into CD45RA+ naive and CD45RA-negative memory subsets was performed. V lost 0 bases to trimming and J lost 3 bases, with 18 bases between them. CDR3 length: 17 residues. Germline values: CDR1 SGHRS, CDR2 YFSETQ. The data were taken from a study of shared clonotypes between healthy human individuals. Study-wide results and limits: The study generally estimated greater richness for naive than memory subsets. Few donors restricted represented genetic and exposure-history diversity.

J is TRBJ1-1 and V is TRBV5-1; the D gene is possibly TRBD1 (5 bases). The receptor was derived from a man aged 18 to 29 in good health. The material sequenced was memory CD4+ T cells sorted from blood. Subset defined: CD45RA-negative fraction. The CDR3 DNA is TGCGCCAGCAGCTTGGCCCCTTTTTGGGACGCGGACACTGAAGCTTTCTTT. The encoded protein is CASSLAPFWDADTEAFF.